This T cell receptor (beta chain) was profiled in a study of control samples from healthy donors and cancer patients. Per germline, CDR1 SGHTA and CDR2 FQGTGA. CDR3 size: 17 residues. The trim removed 4 bases at V and 7 bases at J, leaving 13 bases unmatched. Method: immunoSEQ multiplex PCR; TCRdb's copy keeps in-frame clones and lacks some. The sample has about 150,000 clones, roughly 93% seen once. Material for sequencing was blood. This receptor was identified in a man aged 45-60 years in good health. The V call is TRBV7-3, the J call TRBJ2-1, with 10 bases lining up with TRBD2. CDR3 in DNA: TGTGCCAGCAGCTCCACCGGGACTAGCGATAGAAGGAATGAGCAGTTCTTC. Translating it yields CASSSTGTSDRRNEQFF.